This entry features one T cell receptor (beta chain) sequence. When the RNA was reverse transcribed, random hexamers were used with an input of about 0.45 to 1 ug. From the immunoSEQ multiplex PCR reads, TCRdb called clonotypes with MiXCR, one entry per CDR3 protein. The repertoire has approximately 130,000 distinct CDR3 sequences, around 94% of them found once; the top ten carry about 0.098%. The data belong to a study of CD8 T cells in Susac syndrome. CDR1 is KGHSH, CDR2 LQKENI, per germline. CDR3 length: 15 residues. V was pared by 3 bases and J by 3 bases, with 12 bases between. TCR beta sequences were obtained from blood CD8+ and CD4+ T cells. Matched for age and sex, the controls were healthy donors. Purification of the CD8+ and CD4+ T cells relied on negative isolation, and TEMRA cells underwent FACS enrichment.

This chain joins TRBV18 and TRBJ1-5; D is perhaps TRBD1 (5 bases). The TCR sequence derives from a human donor in good health. The source material was CD4+ T cells from PBMCs. The CDR3 DNA reads TGTGCCAGCTCACCTCAAGACAGTGTCAATCAGCCCCAGCATTTT. Translating gives CASSPQDSVNQPQHF.